A single sample is the source of the 15 T cell receptor beta chains below, sequenced in a study of blood T cell repertoires in COVID-19. Sequenced by immunoSEQ multiplex PCR; TCRdb stores in-frame clones only, minus some. The data show a few hundred thousand clones, about 83% seen once. The sequenced sample was PBMCs or T cells enriched from blood (not recorded which). These receptors all stem from a woman in her fifties or sixties who had recovered from COVID-19.

CDR3 loop: CASSGQGSKNIQYF. The CDR3 DNA follows: TGTGCCAGCAGTGGGCAGGGGTCCAAAAACATTCAGTACTTC. The chain employs TRBV25-1 and TRBJ2-4; D is perhaps TRBD1 (6 bases). The CDR3 loop spans 14 amino acids. V shed 4 bases and J shed 2 bases, with 9 bases lying between them. Per the germline V gene, CDR1 is MGHDK and CDR2 is SYGVNS. The variable domain in full, with the rest retrieved from reference TRBV25-1 and TRBJ2-4, is EADIYQTPRYLVIGTGKKITLECSQTMGHDKMYWYQQDPGMELHLIHYSYGVNSTEKGDLSSESTVSRIRTEHFPLTLESARPSHTSQYLCASSGQGSKNIQYFGAGTRLSVL.

This clone has a handful of counts. The chain employs TRBV3-1 (or the pseudogene TRBV3-2) and TRBJ1-3; no reliable D call. With 0 bases removed from V and 0 bases from J, the gap between germline ends came to 15 bases. Germline CDR1 is LGHDT and CDR2 is YNNKEL (reference sequence). This CDR3 region has 18 residues. CDR3 nucleotide sequence: TGTGCCAGCAGCCAAGATCGGGAAGGCTTCTTCTCTGGAAACACCATATATTTT. This gives the protein CASSQDREGFFSGNTIYF.

The chain recombines TRBV7-9 with TRBJ2-2, with 8 bases matching TRBD1. CDR1 and CDR2 from the germline V gene are SEHNR and FQNEAQ (reference sequence). The CDR3 is 16 residues long. V lost 1 base, J lost 4 bases, and 5 bases stayed unmatched. This CDR3 reads CASSLVRQGTTGELFF. CDR3 DNA sequence: TGTGCCAGCAGCTTAGTAAGACAGGGGACCACCGGGGAGCTGTTTTTT.

V usage is TRBV7-6 and J usage is TRBJ1-4, with a weak D call TRBD1 (5 bases). This CDR3 region has 14 residues. V was cut by 5 bases and J by 5 bases, with 12 bases left in between. Germline V lookup: CDR1 SGHVS, CDR2 FNYEAQ. The CDR3 DNA reads as TGTGCCAGCAGCACGGGACTCCTCAATGAAAAACTGTTTTTT. This codes for CASSTGLLNEKLFF.

The chain employs TRBV4-1 and TRBJ2-2, with 9 bases that match TRBD1. J was trimmed by 6 bases and V by 3 bases; bases with no gene match: 8. This CDR3 contains 16 residues. Germline V gene sequence: CDR1 MGHRA, CDR2 YSYEKL. The CDR3 DNA reads TGCGCCAGCAGCCACCCGGGACAGGGACCCGCCGGGGAGCTGTTTTTT. Amino acids: CASSHPGQGPAGELFF.

The table lists this clone with a count of one. V usage is TRBV14 and J usage is TRBJ2-2; weak D call: TRBD2 (5 bases). This CDR3 region has 13 residues. Germline V gene lookup returns CDR1 SGHDN and CDR2 FVKESK. Between the trimmed V and J ends, which lost 4 bases and 7 bases, there was a span of 10 bases. CDR3 sequence (DNA): TGTGCCAGCAGCCCCGGGGTTGGCGGGGAGCTGTTTTTT. Translated, it gives CASSPGVGGELFF.

The gene calls are TRBV2 and TRBJ1-1, with TRBD1 matching over 7 bases. The ends lost 7 bases at V and 1 base at J; junction bases unmatched: 3. This CDR3 has 13 residues. CDR1 is SNHLY, CDR2 FYNNEI, per germline. The CDR3 sequence: CASMRTGNTEAFF. The CDR3, as DNA: TGTGCCAGCATGAGGACAGGGAACACTGAAGCTTTCTTT.

The chain joins TRBV28 to TRBJ1-5; D unclear. V was trimmed by 7 bases and J by 5 bases, leaving 9 bases between them. Germline CDR1 and CDR2: MDHEN and SYDVKM. This CDR3 is built from 12 residues. CDR3 region: CASNSPDQPQHF. In DNA, the CDR3 is TGTGCCAGCAACTCTCCGGATCAGCCCCAGCATTTT. Complete variable domain (other parts from reference TRBV28 and TRBJ1-5): DVKVTQSSRYLVKRTGEKVFLECVQDMDHENMFWYRQDPGLGLRLIYFSYDVKMKEKGDIPEGYSVSREKKERFSLILESASTNQTSMYLCASNSPDQPQHFGDGTRLSIL.

The chain employs TRBV3-1 (or the pseudogene TRBV3-2) and TRBJ1-4; D unclear. Germline V lookup: CDR1 LGHDT, CDR2 YNNKEL (reference sequence). V was shortened by 0 bases and J by 4 bases, with 6 bases between the two germline ends. The CDR3 runs to 14 residues. The CDR3 DNA follows: TGTGCCAGCAGCCAAGATTTTCATAATGAAAAACTGTTTTTT. It translates to CASSQDFHNEKLFF.

This chain connects TRBV4-3 to TRBJ1-2, with D tentatively TRBD1 (6 bases). Trimming shortened V by 4 bases and J by 8 bases, and 20 bases separated the two germline ends. Germline V gene lookup returns CDR1 LGHNA and CDR2 YSLEER. The CDR3 has 15 amino acids. The CDR3 sequence is CASSPGAMGAWGYTF. The CDR3 region has the DNA TGCGCCAGCAGCCCAGGGGCCATGGGAGCCTGGGGCTACACCTTC.

V gene TRBV9 combines with J gene TRBJ1-1; 8 bases align to TRBD1. The CDR3 runs 16 residues. Looked up from germline, CDR1 is SGDLS and CDR2 is YYNGEE. Trimming at V came to 2 bases and at J to 5 bases, leaving 11 bases not matched to a gene. The CDR3 DNA reads as TGTGCCAGCAGCGTTGCAGGGGGCGCGGTTGAAACTGAAGCTTTCTTT. This gives the protein CASSVAGGAVETEAFF.

The rearrangement links TRBV4-1 to TRBJ1-2; weak D call: TRBD1 (6 bases). This CDR3 is 14 amino acids long. Deletions cut 4 bases from V and 2 bases from J, with 11 bases between. The germline gives CDR1 MGHRA, CDR2 YSYEKL. For the CDR3, the DNA is TGCGCCAGCAGCCCTACTACAGGGAACTATGGCTACACCTTC. Protein sequence: CASSPTTGNYGYTF.

The chain carries TRBV7-9 and TRBJ2-3; TRBD2 might be the D (6 bases). From germline, CDR1 is SEHNR and CDR2 FQNEAQ (reference sequence). The V end was cut by 5 bases, the J end by 2 bases, with 20 bases between. The CDR3 runs to 17 residues. CDR3 amino acids: CASSQYGGTEITDTQYF. The CDR3 nucleotides read TGTGCCAGCAGCCAATACGGGGGAACAGAGATCACAGATACGCAGTATTTT.

This chain links TRBV27 with TRBJ2-7; 7 bases are a match to TRBD1. There are 14 residues in the CDR3. Germline V lookup: CDR1 MNHEY, CDR2 SMNVEV (reference sequence). J gave up 5 bases and V 4 bases, and 8 bases lay outside the gene matches. CDR3 bases: TGTGCCAGCAGTTCGGTCAGGGGGTTGAACGAGCAGTACTTC. Protein product: CASSSVRGLNEQYF.

This clone was recorded only once. The chain has TRBV4-1 and TRBJ1-1; no clear D. CDR1 is MGHRA and CDR2 is YSYEKL in the germline V gene. The CDR3 has 15 amino acids. V lost 1 base to trimming and J lost 1 base, with 10 bases between them. CDR3: CASSQGMGENTEAFF. CDR3 in DNA: TGCGCCAGCAGCCAAGGGATGGGCGAGAACACTGAAGCTTTCTTT.